These 3 T cell receptor beta chains originate from one sample sequenced in a study of shared clonotypes between healthy human individuals. Method: immunoSEQ multiplex PCR; TCRdb's copy keeps in-frame clones and lacks some. The top ten clones hold under 15% of a sample with about 510,000 clones, over 75% of them seen once. What was sequenced was PBMCs. All receptors derive from a woman in her 40s in good health. Some clones in this sample may be carry-over from other donors' samples.

J is TRBJ2-2 and V is TRBV21-1; the DNA was not used to check the table's D call, TRBD1. TRBV21-1 is shown as a pseudogene. CDR3 length: 18 amino acids. This chain's CDR3 is CASSKSWGRAQNTGELFF. The CDR3 region has the DNA TGTGCCAGCAGCAAAAGTTGGGGGCGAGCCCAGAACACCGGGGAGCTGTTTTTT.

This chain links TRBV11-2 with TRBJ2-5; 8 bases agree with TRBD2. Looked up from germline, CDR1 is SGHAT and CDR2 is FQNNGV. The V gene end was trimmed by 1 base and the J gene end by 4 bases; junction bases not matched to a gene: 11. The CDR3 runs 17 residues. CDR3 DNA sequence: TGTGCCAGCAGCTTAGGGCTCGGAGCGGGAGTCGGAGAGACCCAGTACTTC. This sequence encodes CASSLGLGAGVGETQYF.

The genes are TRBV4-2 and TRBJ2-1, with 8 bases fitting TRBD2. CDR1 and CDR2 from the germline V gene are LGHNA and YNFKEQ. After removal of 4 bases from V and 5 bases from J, the junction contained 7 bases not matched to a gene. The CDR3 covers 15 residues. The CDR3 coding sequence is TGTGCCAGCAGCCCGGCGGGAGGCCTTCACAATGAGCAGTTCTTC. The encoded protein is CASSPAGGLHNEQFF.